The next 8 T cell receptor beta chains were all read from a single sample in a study of T cell changes during pregnancy in multiple sclerosis. The protocol was immunoSEQ multiplex PCR, while the TCRdb copy is restricted to in-frame clones and leaves out a portion. This sample has about 36,000 clones, with around 91% found just once. Sequences were derived from CD4+ T cells from peripheral blood mononuclear cells, sampled in the second trimester of pregnancy. Source of these receptors: a female donor in good health, enrolled as a control in a pregnancy study.

This clone was detected once. This chain connects TRBV19 to TRBJ2-1; D possibly corresponds to TRBD2 (6 bases). This CDR3 is built from 14 residues. Germline assignment: CDR1 LNHDA and CDR2 SQIVND (reference sequence). V was shortened by 7 bases and J by 5 bases, with 15 bases between the two germline ends. The CDR3 is CASKRRGLNNEQFF. For the CDR3, the DNA is TGTGCCAGTAAGAGGCGGGGACTCAACAATGAGCAGTTCTTC. The entire variable domain, with the rest obtained from reference TRBV19 and TRBJ2-1, is as follows: DGGITQSPKYLFRKEGQNVTLSCEQNLNHDAMYWYRQDPGQGLRLIYYSQIVNDFQKGDIAEGYSVSREKKESFPLTVTSAQKNPTAFYLCASKRRGLNNEQFFGPGTRLTVL.

The chain employs TRBV18 and TRBJ1-1; TRBD1 agrees at 7 bases. Germline V gene sequence: CDR1 KGHSH, CDR2 LQKENI. V lost 2 bases, J lost 4 bases, and 4 bases stayed unmatched. There are 14 residues in the CDR3. The CDR3 DNA follows: TGTGCCAGCTCACCAGACAGGGCGAGCACTGAAGCTTTCTTT. It specifies CASSPDRASTEAFF.

Remarks on this clone: This CDR3 fails to terminate in the conserved phenylalanine or tryptophan, so it likely reflects a read error. The limits of the CDR3 on the DNA are not certain, so only TCRdb's listed CDR3 is given. The genes are TRBV6-4 and TRBJ1-4; TRBD1 is the table's D call, not checked against the DNA. Germline values: CDR1 MRHNA, CDR2 SNTAGT. With termini counted, the CDR3 has 10 amino acids. CDR3: CASSDTSGSP.

This chain uses TRBV5-1 with TRBJ1-4; D perhaps matches TRBD1 (6 bases). V was cut by 0 bases and J by 7 bases, with 13 bases left in between. CDR1 and CDR2 from the germline V gene are SGHRS and YFSETQ. The CDR3 spans 15 residues. The CDR3: CASSLGRGAGEKLFF. The CDR3 nucleotides read TGCGCCAGCAGCTTGGGTCGGGGGGCTGGTGAAAAACTGTTTTTT.

This chain links TRBV30 with TRBJ1-2, with 12 bases that match TRBD1. CDR3 length: 15 amino acids. V lost 5 bases and J lost 7; bases outside the gene matches: 11. Germline V gene sequence: CDR1 GTSNPN, CDR2 SVGIG (reference sequence). CDR3 sequence: CAWGRDRGHMGGYTF. The CDR3 DNA sequence: TGTGCCTGGGGCCGGGACAGGGGGCATATGGGTGGCTACACCTTC. The variable domain in full, completed from reference TRBV30 and TRBJ1-2, reads SQTIHQWPATLVQPVGSPLSLECTVEGTSNPNLYWYRQAAGRGLQLLFYSVGIGQISSEVPQNLSASRPQDRQFILSSKKLLLSDSGFYLCAWGRDRGHMGGYTFGSGTRLTVV.

The chain couples TRBV11-3 to TRBJ2-1; TRBD2 aligns across 14 bases. The germline CDR1 and CDR2 sequences are SGHNT and YENEEA. The CDR3 runs to 19 residues. The V segment lost 0 bases and the J segment 0 bases; nucleotides outside the gene matches: 4. CDR3 DNA: TGTGCCAGCAGCTTAGAGGGGACTAGCGGGAGCCGCTCCTACAATGAGCAGTTCTTC. Its protein product is CASSLEGTSGSRSYNEQFF.

The chain couples TRBV6-6 to TRBJ1-4, with TRBD1 matching over 9 bases. CDR1 is MNHNY, CDR2 SVGAGI, per germline (reference sequence). Trimming took 6 bases from V and 7 from J; bases not matched to a gene: 3. The CDR3 runs 13 residues. The CDR3 loop reads CASRRTGVEKLFF. CDR3 DNA sequence: TGTGCCAGCAGGCGGACAGGGGTTGAAAAACTGTTTTTT.

This clone was seen just once. The rearrangement links TRBV5-1 to TRBJ1-2; no clear D. V was pared by 3 bases and J by 4 bases, with 7 bases between. Germline V gives CDR1 SGHRS, CDR2 YFSETQ. This CDR3 has 12 amino acids. CDR3 in amino acids: CASSSGGYGYTF. Written as DNA, the CDR3 is TGCGCCAGCAGCTCGGGAGGCTATGGCTACACCTTC.